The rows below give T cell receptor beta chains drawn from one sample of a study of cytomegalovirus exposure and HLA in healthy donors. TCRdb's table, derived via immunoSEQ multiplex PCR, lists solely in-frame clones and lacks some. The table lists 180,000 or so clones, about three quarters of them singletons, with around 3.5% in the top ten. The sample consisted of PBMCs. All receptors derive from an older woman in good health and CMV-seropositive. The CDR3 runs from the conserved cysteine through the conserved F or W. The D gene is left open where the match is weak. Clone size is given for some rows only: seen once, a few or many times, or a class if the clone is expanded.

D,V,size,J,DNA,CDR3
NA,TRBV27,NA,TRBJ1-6,TGTGCCAGCATTGGGGGGGGAGGGGGTTCACCCCTCCACTTT,CASIGGGGGSPLHF
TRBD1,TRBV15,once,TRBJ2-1,TGTGCCACCAGCGGACGGGACAGGGGGGCTGAGCAGTTCTTC,CATSGRDRGAEQFF
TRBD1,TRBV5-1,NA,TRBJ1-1,TGCGCCAGCAGCATCTCACAGGGGATCGGTACTGAAGCTTTCTTT,CASSISQGIGTEAFF
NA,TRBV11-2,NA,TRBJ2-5,TGTGCCAGCAGCTTAGATCCCCAGGCCCAAGAGACCCAGTACTTC,CASSLDPQAQETQYF
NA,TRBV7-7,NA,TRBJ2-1,TGTGCTAGCAGCCTTAACTTCCATGAGCAGTTCTTC,CASSLNFHEQFF
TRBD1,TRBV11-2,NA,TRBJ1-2,TGTGCCAGCAGCCCCCGGGGGACAGGGAAAGGGGCGACTAACTATGGCTACACCTTC,CASSPRGTGKGATNYGYTF
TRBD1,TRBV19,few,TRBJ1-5,TGTGCCAGTAGGACAGGGACTTGGAATCAGCCCCAGCATTTT,CASRTGTWNQPQHF
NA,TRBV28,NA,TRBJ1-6,TGTGCCAGCCTCCTTCGGAGGGCTTCACCCCTCCACTTT,CASLLRRASPLHF
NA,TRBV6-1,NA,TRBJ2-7,TGTGCCAGCAGTGAAGGCGGCAGACCCTACGAGCAGTACTTC,CASSEGGRPYEQYF
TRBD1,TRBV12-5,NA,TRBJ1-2,TGTGCTAGTGGTTTGGACAGGGGGACGAATGGCTACACCTTC,CASGLDRGTNGYTF
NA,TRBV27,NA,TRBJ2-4,TGTGCCAGCAGCCCTCTGAGTAGAGCCAAAAACATTCAGTACTTC,CASSPLSRAKNIQYF
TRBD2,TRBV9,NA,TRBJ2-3,TGTGCCAGCAGCGGGGAACGGGGGGGATGGGATACGCAGTATTTT,CASSGERGGWDTQYF
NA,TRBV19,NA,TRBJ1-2,TGTGCCAGTAGTTACAGCAACTATGGCTACACCTTC,CASSYSNYGYTF
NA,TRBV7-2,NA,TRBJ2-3,TGTGCCAGCAGCTTATCGGGAGATACGCAGTATTTT,CASSLSGDTQYF